This TCR beta chain was recovered during a study of CD8 T cells in ankylosing spondylitis. TCRdb itself ran the 5' RACE reads through MiXCR, one entry per CDR3 protein. Seen here are roughly 150,000 distinct CDR3 sequences, around a third observed once, and the top ten hold 4.5% to 6%. This clonotype has just a few counts. V dropped 6 bases and J dropped 1 base, with 10 bases sitting between them. This CDR3 is built from 13 residues. Germline V CDR1 and CDR2: MDHEN, SYDVKM. The sample consisted of synovial fluid, either unsorted or a sorted T cell fraction (not recorded which). This sequence joins TRBV28 and TRBJ2-7; maybe TRBD2 (7 bases). The TCR comes from a male donor with ankylosing spondylitis. Here the CDR3 DNA reads TGTGCCAGCAGGAGGGGGGGTTCCTACGAGCAGTACTTC. Encoded protein: CASRRGGSYEQYF.